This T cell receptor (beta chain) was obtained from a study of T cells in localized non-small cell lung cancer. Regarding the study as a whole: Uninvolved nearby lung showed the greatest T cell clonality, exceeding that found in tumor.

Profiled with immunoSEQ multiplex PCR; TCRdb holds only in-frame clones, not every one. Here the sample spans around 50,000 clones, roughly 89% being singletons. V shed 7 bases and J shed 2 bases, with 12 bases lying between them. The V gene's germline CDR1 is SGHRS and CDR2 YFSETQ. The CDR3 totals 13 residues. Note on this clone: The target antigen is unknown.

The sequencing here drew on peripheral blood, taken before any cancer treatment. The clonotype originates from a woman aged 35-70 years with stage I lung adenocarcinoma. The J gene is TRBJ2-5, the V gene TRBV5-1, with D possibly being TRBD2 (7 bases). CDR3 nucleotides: TGCGCCAGCGGGGGGGCAGAACAAGAGACCCAGTACTTC. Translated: CASGGAEQETQYF.